Listed here are 4 T cell receptor beta chains from one sample, sequenced in a study of shared clonotypes between healthy human individuals. Profiling relied on immunoSEQ multiplex PCR, and the TCRdb table lists in-frame clones only, not all of them. The sample lists approximately 400,000 clones, 96% occurring once. Material for sequencing was memory CD8+ T cells sorted from blood. As for subset: CD45RO+ cells pooled with CCR7-negative TemRA cells. These receptors were taken from a man aged 25 to 40 in good health.

V usage is TRBV28 and J usage is TRBJ2-1; D not certain. The CDR3 is made up of 12 amino acids. V was cut by 5 bases and J by 2 bases, with 4 bases left in between. Germline V gene lookup returns CDR1 MDHEN and CDR2 SYDVKM. CDR3 DNA: TGTGCCAGCAGTCTCACCTACAATGAGCAGTTCTTC. Amino acids: CASSLTYNEQFF.

The chain employs TRBV7-2 and TRBJ2-2; 10 bases line up with TRBD2. The germline V gene encodes CDR1 SGHTA and CDR2 FQGNSA. Germline trimming cut 1 base from V and 6 bases from J; bases unmatched to any gene: 5. CDR3 length equals 16 residues. This CDR3 reads CASSLELAGWSGELFF. The CDR3 region has the DNA TGTGCCAGCAGCTTAGAACTAGCGGGATGGTCCGGGGAGCTGTTTTTT.

The chain combines TRBV6-1 with TRBJ2-7; 8 positions match TRBD1. Germline lookup yields CDR1 MNHNS and CDR2 SASEGT. V lost 3 bases and J lost 3; bases outside the gene matches: 7. The CDR3 loop spans 15 amino acids. This CDR3 is CASSDGRQGNYEQYF. CDR3 sequence (DNA): TGTGCCAGCAGTGACGGTCGACAGGGGAACTACGAGCAGTACTTC.

V gene TRBV6-5 combines with J gene TRBJ1-2, with D tentatively TRBD1 (5 bases). Germline CDR1 is MNHEY and CDR2 is SVGAGI. CDR3 size: 14 residues. V lost 4 bases to trimming and J lost 8 bases, with 17 bases between them. The CDR3 sequence: CASSFDDSQKGYTF. CDR3 bases: TGTGCCAGCAGTTTCGATGACAGCCAAAAGGGCTACACCTTC.